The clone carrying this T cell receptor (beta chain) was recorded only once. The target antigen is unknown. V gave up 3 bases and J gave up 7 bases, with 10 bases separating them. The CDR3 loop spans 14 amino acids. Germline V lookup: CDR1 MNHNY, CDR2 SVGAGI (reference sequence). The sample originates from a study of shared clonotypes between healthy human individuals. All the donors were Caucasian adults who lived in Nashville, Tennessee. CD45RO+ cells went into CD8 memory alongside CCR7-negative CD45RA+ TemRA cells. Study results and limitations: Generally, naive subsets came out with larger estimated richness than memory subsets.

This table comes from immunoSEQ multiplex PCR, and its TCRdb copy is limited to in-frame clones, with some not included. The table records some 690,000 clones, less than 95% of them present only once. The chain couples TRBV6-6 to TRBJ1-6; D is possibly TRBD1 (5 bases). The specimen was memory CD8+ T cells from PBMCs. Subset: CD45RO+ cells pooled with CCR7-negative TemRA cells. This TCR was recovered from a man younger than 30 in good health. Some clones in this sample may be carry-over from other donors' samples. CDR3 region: CASSYRGGNSPLHF. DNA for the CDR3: TGTGCCAGCAGTTATAGGGGAGGGAATTCACCCCTCCACTTT.